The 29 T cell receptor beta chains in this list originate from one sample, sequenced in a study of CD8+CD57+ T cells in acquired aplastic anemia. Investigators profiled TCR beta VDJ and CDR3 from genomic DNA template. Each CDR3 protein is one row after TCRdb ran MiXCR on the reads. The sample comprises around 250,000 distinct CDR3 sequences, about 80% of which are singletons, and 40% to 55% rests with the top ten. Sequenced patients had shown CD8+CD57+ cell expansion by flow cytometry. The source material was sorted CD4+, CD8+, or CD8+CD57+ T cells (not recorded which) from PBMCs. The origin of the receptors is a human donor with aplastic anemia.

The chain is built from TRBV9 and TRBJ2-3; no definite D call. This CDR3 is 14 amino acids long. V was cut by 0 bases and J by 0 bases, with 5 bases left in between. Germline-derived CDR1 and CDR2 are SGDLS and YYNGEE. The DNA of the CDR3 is TGTGCCAGCAGCGTAGTGGATAGCACAGATACGCAGTATTTT. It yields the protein CASSVVDSTDTQYF. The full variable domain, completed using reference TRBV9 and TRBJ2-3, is DSGVTQTPKHLITATGQRVTLRCSPRSGDLSVYWYQQSLDQGLQFLIQYYNGEERAKGNILERFSAQQFPDLHSELNLSSLELGDSALYFCASSVVDSTDTQYFGPGTRLTVL.

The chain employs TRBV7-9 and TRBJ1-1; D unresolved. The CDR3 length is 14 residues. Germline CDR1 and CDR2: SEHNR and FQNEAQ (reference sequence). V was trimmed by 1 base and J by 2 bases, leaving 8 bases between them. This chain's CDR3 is CASSLEFLNTEAFF. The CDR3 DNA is TGTGCCAGCAGCTTAGAGTTCCTAAACACTGAAGCTTTCTTT.

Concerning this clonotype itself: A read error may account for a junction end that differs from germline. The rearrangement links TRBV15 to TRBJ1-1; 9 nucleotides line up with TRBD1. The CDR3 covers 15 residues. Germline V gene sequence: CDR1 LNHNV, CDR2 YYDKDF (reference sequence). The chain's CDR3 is CATSRDRQGGTEEFF. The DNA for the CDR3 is TGTGCCACCAGCAGAGATCGACAGGGGGGCACTGAGGAGTTCTTC.

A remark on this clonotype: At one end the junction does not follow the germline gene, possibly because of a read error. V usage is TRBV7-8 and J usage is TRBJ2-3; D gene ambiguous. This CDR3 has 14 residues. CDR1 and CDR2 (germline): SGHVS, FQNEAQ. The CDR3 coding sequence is TGCGCCGCGACCGGAACGGAAGGCACCGATACGCAGTATTTT. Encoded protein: CAATGTEGTDTQYF.

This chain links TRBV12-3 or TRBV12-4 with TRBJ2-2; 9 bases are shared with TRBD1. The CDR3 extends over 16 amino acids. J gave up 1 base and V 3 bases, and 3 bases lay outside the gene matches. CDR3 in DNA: TGTGCCAGCAGTTTGGACAGGGGTGTGAACACCGGGGAGCTGTTTTTT. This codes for CASSLDRGVNTGELFF.

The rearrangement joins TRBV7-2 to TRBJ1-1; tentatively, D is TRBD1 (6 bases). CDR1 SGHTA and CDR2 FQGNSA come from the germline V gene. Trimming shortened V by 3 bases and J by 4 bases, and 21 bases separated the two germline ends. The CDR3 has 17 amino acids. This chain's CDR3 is CASSFQRSGGQVTEAFF. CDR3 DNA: TGTGCCAGCAGCTTTCAAAGAAGCGGGGGGCAAGTCACTGAAGCTTTCTTT. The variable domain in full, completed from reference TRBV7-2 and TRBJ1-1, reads GAGVSQSPSNKVTEKGKDVELRCDPISGHTALYWYRQSLGQGLEFLIYFQGNSAPDKSGLPSDRFSAERTGGSVSTLTIQRTQQEDSAVYLCASSFQRSGGQVTEAFFGQGTRLTVV.

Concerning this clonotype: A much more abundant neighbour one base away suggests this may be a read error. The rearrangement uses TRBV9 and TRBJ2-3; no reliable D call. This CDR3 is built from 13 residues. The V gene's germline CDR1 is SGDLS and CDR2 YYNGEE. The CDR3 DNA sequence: TGTGCCAGCAGCGAAGGGTCAGATACGCCGTATTTTTTT. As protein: CASSEGSDTPYFF.

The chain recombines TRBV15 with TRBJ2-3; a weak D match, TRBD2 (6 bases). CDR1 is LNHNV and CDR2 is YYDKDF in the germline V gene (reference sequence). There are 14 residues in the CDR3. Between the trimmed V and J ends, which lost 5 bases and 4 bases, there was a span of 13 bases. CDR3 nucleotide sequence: TGTGCCACCAGCTTAGCGGCCGGTCCAGATACGCAGTATTTT. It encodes CATSLAAGPDTQYF.

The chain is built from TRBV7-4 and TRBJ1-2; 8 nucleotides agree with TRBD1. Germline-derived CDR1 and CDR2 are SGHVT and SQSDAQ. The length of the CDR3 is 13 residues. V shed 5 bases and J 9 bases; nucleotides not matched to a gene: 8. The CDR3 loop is CASSVDRGRSYTF. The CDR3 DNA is TGTGCCAGCAGCGTCGACAGGGGCCGGAGCTACACCTTC.

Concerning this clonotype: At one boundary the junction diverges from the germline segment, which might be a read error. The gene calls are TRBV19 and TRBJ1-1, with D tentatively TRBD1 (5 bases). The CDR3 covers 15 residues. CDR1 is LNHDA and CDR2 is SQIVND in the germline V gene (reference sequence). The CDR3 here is CASSLDLTANNEAFF. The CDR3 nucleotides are TGTGCCAGTAGTTTAGATCTGACAGCCAACAATGAAGCTTTCTTC.

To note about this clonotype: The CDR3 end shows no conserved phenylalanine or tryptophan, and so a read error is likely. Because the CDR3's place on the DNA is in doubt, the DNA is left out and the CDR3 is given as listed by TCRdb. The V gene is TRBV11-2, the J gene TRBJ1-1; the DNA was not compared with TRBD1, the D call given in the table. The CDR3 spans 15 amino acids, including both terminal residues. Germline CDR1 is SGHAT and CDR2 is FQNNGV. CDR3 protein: CASSFGRTGNTEALP.

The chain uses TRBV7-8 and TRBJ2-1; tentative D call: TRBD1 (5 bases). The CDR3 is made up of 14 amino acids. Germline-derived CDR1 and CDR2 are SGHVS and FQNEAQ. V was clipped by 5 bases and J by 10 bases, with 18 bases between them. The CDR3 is CASSVGAGVEEQFF. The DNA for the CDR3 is TGTGCCAGCAGCGTAGGGGCAGGAGTTGAAGAGCAGTTCTTC. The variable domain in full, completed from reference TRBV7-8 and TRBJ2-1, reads GAGVSQSPRYKVAKRGQDVALRCDPISGHVSLFWYQQALGQGPEFLTYFQNEAQLDKSGLPSDRFFAERPEGSVSTLKIQRTQQEDSAVYLCASSVGAGVEEQFFGPGTRLTVL.

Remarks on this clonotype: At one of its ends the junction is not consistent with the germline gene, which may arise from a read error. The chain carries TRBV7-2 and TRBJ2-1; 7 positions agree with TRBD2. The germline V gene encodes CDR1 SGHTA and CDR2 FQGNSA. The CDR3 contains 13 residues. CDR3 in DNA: TGTGCCAGCAGTGATGCGGGGGTCCGCTGGCCAGTTTTT. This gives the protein CASSDAGVRWPVF.

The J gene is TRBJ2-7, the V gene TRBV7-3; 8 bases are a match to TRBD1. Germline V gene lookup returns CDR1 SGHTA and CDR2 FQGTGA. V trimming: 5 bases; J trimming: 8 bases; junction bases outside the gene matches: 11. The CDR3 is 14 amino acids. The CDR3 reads CASSTGTGPYKQYF. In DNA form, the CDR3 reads TGTGCCAGCAGCACCGGGACAGGTCCCTATAAGCAGTACTTC. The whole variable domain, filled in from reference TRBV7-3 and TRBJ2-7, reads GAGVSQTPSNKVTEKGKYVELRCDPISGHTALYWYRQSLGQGPEFLIYFQGTGAADDSGLPNDRFFAVRPEGSVSTLKIQRTERGDSAVYLCASSTGTGPYKQYFGPGTRLTVT.

As DNA, the CDR3 is TGTGCCAGCAGCTTAGATCTCAAAGCCCTGGTGAACACTGAAGCTTTCTTT. Translated: CASSLDLKALVNTEAFF. The rearrangement uses TRBV11-3 and TRBJ1-1; D is undetermined. V was cut by 0 bases and J by 0 bases, with 14 bases left in between. This CDR3 has 17 residues. Germline V gives CDR1 SGHNT, CDR2 YENEEA.

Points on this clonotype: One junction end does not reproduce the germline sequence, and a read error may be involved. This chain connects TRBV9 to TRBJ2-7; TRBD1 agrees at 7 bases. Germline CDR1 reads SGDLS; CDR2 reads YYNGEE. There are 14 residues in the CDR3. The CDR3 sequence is CASSFRGQSTDQHF. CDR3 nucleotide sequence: TGTGCCAGCAGCTTTAGGGGACAGAGCACAGATCAGCACTTC.

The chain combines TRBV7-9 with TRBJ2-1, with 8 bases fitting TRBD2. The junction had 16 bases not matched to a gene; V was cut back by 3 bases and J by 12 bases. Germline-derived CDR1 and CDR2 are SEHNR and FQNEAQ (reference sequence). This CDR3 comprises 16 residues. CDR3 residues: CASSFDRCGGSDGQFF. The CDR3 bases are TGTGCCAGCAGCTTTGATAGATGCGGGGGGAGCGATGGGCAGTTCTTC.

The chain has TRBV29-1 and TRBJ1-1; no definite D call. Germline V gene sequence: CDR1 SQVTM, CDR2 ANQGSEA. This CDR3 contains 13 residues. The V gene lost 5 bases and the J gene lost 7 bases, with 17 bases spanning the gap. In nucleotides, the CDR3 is TGCAGCGTTCCGACCTCAACAGCAGTTGAAGCTTTCTTT. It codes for CSVPTSTAVEAFF.

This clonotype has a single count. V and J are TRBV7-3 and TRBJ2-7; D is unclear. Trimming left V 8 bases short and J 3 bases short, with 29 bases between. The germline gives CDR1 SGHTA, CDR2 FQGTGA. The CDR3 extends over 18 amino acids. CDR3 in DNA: TGTGCCAGCTCCTTTCAGGCAGACGGCACAGCCCTCTGCTACGAGCAGTACGTC. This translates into CASSFQADGTALCYEQYV.

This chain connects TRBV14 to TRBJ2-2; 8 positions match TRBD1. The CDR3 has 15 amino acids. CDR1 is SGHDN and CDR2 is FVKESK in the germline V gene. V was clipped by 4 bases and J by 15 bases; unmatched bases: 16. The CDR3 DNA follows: TGTGCCAGCAGCCGAGAAACCAGGGGGCCCGAGGGGATGTTTTTT. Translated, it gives CASSRETRGPEGMFF.

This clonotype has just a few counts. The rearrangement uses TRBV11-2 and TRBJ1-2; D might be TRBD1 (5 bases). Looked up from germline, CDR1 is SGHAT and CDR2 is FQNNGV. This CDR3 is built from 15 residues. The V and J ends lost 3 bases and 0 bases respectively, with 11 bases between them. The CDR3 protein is CASSLDLGANYGYTF. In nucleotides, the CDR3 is TGTGCCAGCAGCTTGGATCTAGGGGCTAACTATGGCTACACCTTC. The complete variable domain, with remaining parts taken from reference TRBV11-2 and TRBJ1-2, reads EAGVAQSPRYKIIEKRQSVAFWCNPISGHATLYWYQQILGQGPKLLIQFQNNGVVDDSQLPKDRFSAERLKGVDSTLKIQPAKLEDSAVYLCASSLDLGANYGYTFGSGTRLTVV.

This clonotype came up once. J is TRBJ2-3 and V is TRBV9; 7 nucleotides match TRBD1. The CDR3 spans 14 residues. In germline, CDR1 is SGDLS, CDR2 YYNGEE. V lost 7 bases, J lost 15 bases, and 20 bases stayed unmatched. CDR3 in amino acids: CASGSGGDPLMFYF. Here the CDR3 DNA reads TGTGCCAGCGGGTCAGGGGGAGATCCACTGATGTTTTATTTT.

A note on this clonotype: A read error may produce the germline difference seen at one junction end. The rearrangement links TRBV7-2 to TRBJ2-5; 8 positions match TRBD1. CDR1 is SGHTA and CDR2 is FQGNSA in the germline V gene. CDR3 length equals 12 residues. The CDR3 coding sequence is TGTGCCAGCAGCTGGGGACAGGAGACCAACTATTTC. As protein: CASSWGQETNYF. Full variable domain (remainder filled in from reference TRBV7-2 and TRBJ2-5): GAGVSQSPSNKVTEKGKDVELRCDPISGHTALYWYRQSLGQGLEFLIYFQGNSAPDKSGLPSDRFSAERTGGSVSTLTIQRTQQEDSAVYLCASSWGQETNYFGPGTRLLVL.

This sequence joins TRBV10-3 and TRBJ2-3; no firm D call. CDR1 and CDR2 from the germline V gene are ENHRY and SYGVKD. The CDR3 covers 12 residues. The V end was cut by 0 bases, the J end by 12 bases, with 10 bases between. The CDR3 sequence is CAISESPRGQYF. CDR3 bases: TGTGCCATCAGTGAGTCCCCACGCGGACAGTATTTT.

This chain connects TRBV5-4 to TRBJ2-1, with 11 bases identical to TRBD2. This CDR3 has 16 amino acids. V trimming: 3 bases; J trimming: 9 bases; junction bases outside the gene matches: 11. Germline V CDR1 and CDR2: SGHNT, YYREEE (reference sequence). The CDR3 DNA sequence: TGTGCCAGCAGCTATGAGAGACTAGCGGGAAAAACTGAGCAGTTCTTC. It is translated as CASSYERLAGKTEQFF. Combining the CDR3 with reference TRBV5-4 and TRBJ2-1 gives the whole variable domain ETGVTQSPTHLIKTRGQQVTLRCSSQSGHNTVSWYQQALGQGPQFIFQYYREEENGRGNFPPRFSGLQFPNYSSELNVNALELDDSALYLCASSYERLAGKTEQFFGPGTRLTVL.

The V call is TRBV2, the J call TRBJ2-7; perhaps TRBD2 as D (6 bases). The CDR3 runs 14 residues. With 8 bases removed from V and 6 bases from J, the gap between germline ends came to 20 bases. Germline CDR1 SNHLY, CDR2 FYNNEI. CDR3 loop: CASRALGGLGEQYF. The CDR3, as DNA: TGTGCCAGCCGAGCCTTGGGGGGTTTGGGCGAGCAGTACTTC.

CDR3 residues: CASSDALAGGPVEQFF. The DNA of the CDR3 is TGTGCCAGCAGTGACGCACTAGCGGGGGGGCCGGTTGAGCAGTTCTTC. The chain joins TRBV25-1 to TRBJ2-1; 13 nucleotides line up with TRBD2. CDR1 is MGHDK, CDR2 SYGVNS, per germline. After removal of 3 bases from V and 9 bases from J, the junction contained 8 bases not matched to a gene. This CDR3 spans 16 amino acids.

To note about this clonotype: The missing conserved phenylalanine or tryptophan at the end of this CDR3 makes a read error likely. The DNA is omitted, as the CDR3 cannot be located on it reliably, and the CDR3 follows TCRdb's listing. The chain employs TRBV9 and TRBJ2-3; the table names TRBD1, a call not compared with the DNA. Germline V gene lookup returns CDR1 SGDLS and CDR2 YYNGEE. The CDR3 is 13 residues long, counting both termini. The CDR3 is CASSNGQNTEEIV.

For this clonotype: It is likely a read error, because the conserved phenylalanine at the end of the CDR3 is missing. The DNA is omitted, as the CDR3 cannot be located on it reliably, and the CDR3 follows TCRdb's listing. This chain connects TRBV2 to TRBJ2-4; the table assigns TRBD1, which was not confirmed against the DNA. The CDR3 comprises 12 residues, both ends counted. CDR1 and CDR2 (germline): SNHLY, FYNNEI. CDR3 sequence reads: CASGEGGTDPHY.